Listed below are T cell receptor beta chains from one sample, sequenced in a study of neurological immune-mediated disorders. From the 5' RACE reads, TCRdb called clonotypes with MiXCR, one entry per CDR3 protein. The sample holds about 95,000 distinct CDR3 sequences, 3.5% seen once. The sequenced sample consisted of PBMCs. The source is a woman aged 18-29 years with multiple sclerosis. The CDR3 runs from the conserved cysteine through the conserved F or W. A D gene is named only where the DNA matches it firmly. The listing skips clone size in some rows; elsewhere it reads once, few, many or a size class.

V	size	J	D	CDR3	DNA
TRBV4-2	few	TRBJ1-2	.	CASSQSFLPLYGYTF	TGTGCCAGCAGCCAATCGTTTCTCCCCTTATATGGCTACACCTTC
TRBV20-1	many	TRBJ2-3	.	CSASSRASTDTQYF	TGCAGTGCTTCGTCGCGGGCGAGCACAGATACGCAGTATTTT
TRBV27	many	TRBJ1-4	TRBD1	CASRLLHRGGNEKLFF	TGTGCCAGCAGACTCCTTCACAGGGGGGGGAATGAAAAACTGTTTTTT
TRBV11-3	few	TRBJ2-3	.	CASGYMDTQYF	TGTGCCAGCGGATATATGGATACGCAGTATTTT
TRBV6-1	many	TRBJ2-7	.	CASSVPTPYEQYF	TGTGCCAGCAGTGTTCCTACCCCCTACGAGCAGTACTTC
TRBV2	many	TRBJ2-1	.	CAMRGYNEQFF	TGTGCCATGCGAGGGTACAATGAGCAGTTCTTC
TRBV5-1	many	TRBJ2-7	TRBD2	CASSLIGLADYEQYF	TGCGCCAGCAGCTTGATCGGACTAGCGGACTACGAGCAGTACTTC
TRBV20-1	many	TRBJ2-1	.	CTASTGRNEQFF	TGCACCGCAAGCACAGGGCGCAATGAGCAGTTCTTC
TRBV20-1	many	TRBJ2-3	.	CSAYHPAGRDTQYF	TGCAGTGCCTACCACCCCGCGGGGCGAGATACGCAGTATTTT
TRBV9	.	TRBJ2-6	.	CASSVSAVGRSGANVLTF	TGTGCCAGCAGCGTTTCGGCTGTGGGGCGCTCTGGGGCCAACGTCCTGACTTTC
TRBV7-2	many	TRBJ2-7	.	CASSSDPYEQYF	TGTGCCAGCAGCTCCGACCCCTACGAGCAGTACTTC
TRBV12-3/TRBV12-4	many	TRBJ1-4	.	CASSLTFAGEKLFF	TGTGCCAGCAGTTTAACATTCGCAGGGGAAAAACTGTTTTTT
TRBV20-1	many	TRBJ2-1	.	CSAPGTYSYNEQFF	TGCAGTGCCCCCGGGACTTACTCCTACAATGAGCAGTTCTTC
TRBV12-3/TRBV12-4	many	TRBJ2-7	.	CASTETTGIYEQYF	TGTGCCAGCACCGAAACTACAGGGATCTACGAGCAGTACTTC
TRBV10-3	many	TRBJ2-1	TRBD1	CATGTGGALSEQFF	TGTGCCACCGGGACAGGGGGCGCATTAAGTGAGCAGTTCTTC
TRBV12-3/TRBV12-4	many	TRBJ2-5	.	CASSPRHQETQYF	TGTGCCAGCTCCCCCAGACACCAAGAGACCCAGTACTTC
TRBV12-3/TRBV12-4	many	TRBJ1-3	.	CASNPGTLGNTIYF	TGTGCCAGCAATCCCGGGACCCTGGGAAACACCATATATTTT
TRBV6-6	many	TRBJ2-1	TRBD2	CASSYSAGGSNEQFF	TGTGCCAGCAGTTACTCCGCGGGAGGAAGCAATGAGCAGTTCTTC
TRBV5-1	many	TRBJ2-7	.	CASSLEVQVYYEQYF	TGCGCCAGCAGCTTGGAAGTACAAGTGTACTACGAGCAGTACTTC
TRBV27	many	TRBJ1-1	TRBD1	CASSSGTARANTEAFF	TGTGCCAGCAGTTCAGGGACAGCAAGAGCCAACACTGAAGCTTTCTTT
TRBV29-1	many	TRBJ2-7	TRBD1	CSVGEGTGSYEQYF	TGCAGCGTTGGAGAGGGGACAGGGTCTTACGAGCAGTACTTC
TRBV6-5	many	TRBJ2-7	TRBD1	CASSSQGAGSYEQYF	TGTGCCAGCAGCTCACAGGGGGCAGGTTCCTACGAGCAGTACTTC
TRBV20-1	many	TRBJ2-3	TRBD2	CSAGRASGGTDTQYF	TGCAGTGCTGGCCGGGCTAGCGGGGGGACAGATACGCAGTATTTT
TRBV7-9	many	TRBJ1-2	.	CASSLGGQGNNYGYTF	TGTGCCAGCAGCTTAGGAGGTCAGGGCAATAACTATGGCTACACCTTC
TRBV7-2	many	TRBJ2-7	.	CASSPGPSYEQYF	TGTGCCAGCAGCCCGGGACCAAGCTACGAGCAGTACTTC
TRBV5-6	many	TRBJ2-3	TRBD2	CASSLVRGVTSTDTQYF	TGTGCCAGCAGCTTGGTTCGGGGGGTCACTAGCACAGATACGCAGTATTTT
TRBV7-8	many	TRBJ2-7	.	CASSLVQDYEQYF	TGTGCCAGCAGCTTAGTACAGGACTACGAGCAGTACTTC
TRBV20-1	many	TRBJ1-1	.	CSAREPEAFF	TGCAGTGCTAGAGAACCTGAAGCTTTCTTT
TRBV20-1	many	TRBJ2-1	.	CSARDLGAGYNEQFF	TGCAGTGCTAGAGATCTCGGGGCGGGCTACAATGAGCAGTTCTTC
TRBV10-3	many	TRBJ2-2	.	CAISEGATLTGELFF	TGTGCCATCAGTGAGGGAGCTACACTCACCGGGGAGCTGTTTTTT
TRBV19	few	TRBJ1-2	.	CASSLDSVVGYTF	TGTGCCAGTAGTCTGGACAGCGTAGTCGGCTACACCTTC
TRBV7-7	many	TRBJ2-2	.	CASSLVGGPNTGELFF	TGTGCCAGCAGCTTAGTCGGGGGACCTAACACCGGGGAGCTGTTTTTT
TRBV9	medium-sized	TRBJ2-7	.	CASSAGEFEYEQYF	TGTGCCAGCAGCGCGGGTGAATTTGAGTACGAGCAGTACTTC
TRBV7-2	many	TRBJ2-6	.	CASSLETRTSGANVLTF	TGTGCCAGCAGCTTAGAGACGCGGACCTCTGGGGCCAACGTCCTGACTTTC
TRBV5-1	many	TRBJ1-3	TRBD1	CASSGDSSRGNTIYF	TGCGCCAGCAGCGGGGACAGTTCGAGGGGAAACACCATATATTTT
TRBV25-1	many	TRBJ2-1	TRBD2	CATRRAGGANEQFF	TGTGCCACCCGGAGAGCGGGAGGGGCTAATGAGCAGTTCTTC
TRBV21-1	many	TRBJ2-5	.	CASSKRGSQETQYF	TGTGCCAGCAGCAAAAGGGGCAGCCAAGAGACCCAGTACTTC
TRBV7-2	many	TRBJ2-1	TRBD2	CASSLAGRDEQFF	TGTGCCAGCAGCTTAGCCGGGAGGGATGAGCAGTTCTTC
TRBV7-6	many	TRBJ1-1	.	CASSPYLGAINTEAFF	TGTGCCAGCAGCCCCTATCTTGGGGCCATCAACACTGAAGCTTTCTTT
TRBV20-1	many	TRBJ2-1	TRBD2	CSTPPGGPHNEQFF	TGCAGCACTCCCCCGGGAGGGCCGCACAATGAGCAGTTCTTC
TRBV20-1	many	TRBJ2-2	.	CSARDNNRDTGELFF	TGCAGTGCTAGAGATAATAACAGAGACACCGGGGAGCTGTTTTTT
TRBV11-2	.	TRBJ1-4	TRBD1	CASSPGQGREKLFF	TGTGCCAGCAGCCCAGGACAGGGCCGGGAAAAACTGTTTTTT
TRBV12-3/TRBV12-4	many	TRBJ1-6	.	CASSTSGSYNSPLHF	TGTGCCAGCAGTACCAGCGGCTCCTATAATTCACCCCTCCACTTT
TRBV12-5	many	TRBJ1-3	.	CASGLVRKTEDLSGNTIYF	TGTGCTAGTGGTTTGGTACGAAAGACGGAGGACCTCTCTGGAAACACCATATATTTT
TRBV7-9	many	TRBJ2-7	.	CASSPGVEQYF	TGTGCCAGCAGCCCCGGGGTCGAGCAGTACTTC
TRBV20-1	many	TRBJ1-1	.	CSAETTSWAPNTEAFF	TGCAGTGCTGAAACCACCTCCTGGGCACCCAACACTGAAGCTTTCTTT
TRBV7-2	many	TRBJ2-7	.	CASTTPGGIAYEQYF	TGTGCCAGCACCACCCCAGGGGGGATTGCCTACGAGCAGTACTTC
TRBV6-5	many	TRBJ1-2	TRBD1	CASSYRGQGHIDYGYTF	TGTGCCAGCAGTTACAGGGGACAGGGCCATATAGACTATGGCTACACCTTC
TRBV6-5	many	TRBJ1-6	.	CASKAGSNSPLHF	TGTGCCAGCAAGGCAGGTTCCAATTCACCCCTCCACTTT
TRBV6-6	many	TRBJ2-4	.	CASSYSFGAKNIQYF	TGTGCCAGCAGTTACTCTTTCGGAGCCAAAAACATTCAGTACTTC
TRBV7-6	many	TRBJ2-7	TRBD1	CASSLGRGRGYEQYF	TGTGCCAGCAGCTTAGGCAGGGGGCGCGGCTACGAGCAGTACTTC
TRBV25-1	many	TRBJ2-2	.	CASSASGTNTGELFF	TGTGCCAGCAGTGCCTCCGGGACAAACACCGGGGAGCTGTTTTTT